The next 14 T cell receptor beta chains were all read from a single sample in a study of persistence of HIV-infected CD4 T cells. Nonspecific anti-CD3/anti-CD28 bead stimulation represents the broad CD4+ T cell repertoire. Sorting of responding CD4+ T cells relied on upregulated CD40 ligand together with CD69. Sequencing used immunoSEQ version 4 in survey mode. The table came from immunoSEQ multiplex PCR; TCRdb's copy has only in-frame clones and leaves some out. The repertoire has 35,000 to 50,000 clones, more than 80% of them found once; the top ten carry approximately 1%. These receptors' antigens are unknown. The sample consisted of CD4+ T cells sorted from PBMCs after approximately 19-hour stimulation, taken from a patient who received antiretroviral therapy. The receptors derive from an adult man with HIV who was CMV-seropositive.

This clone showed up just once. The V gene is TRBV18, the J gene TRBJ2-1; TRBD2 is a possible D gene (6 bases). Trimming took 0 bases from V and 6 from J, leaving 9 bases between them. This CDR3 is 14 amino acids long. The germline V gene encodes CDR1 KGHSH and CDR2 LQKENI. CDR3 DNA sequence: TGTGCCAGCTCACCACCTGAGGGAGGCAATGAGCAGTTCTTC. Translated: CASSPPEGGNEQFF.

This rearrangement joins TRBV10-3 to TRBJ2-3, with D perhaps matching TRBD2 (5 bases). Germline V gene sequence: CDR1 ENHRY, CDR2 SYGVKD. Trimming took off 4 bases at V and 6 bases at J, with 8 bases between the two ends. This CDR3 contains 12 residues. The CDR3: CAISAPGDTQYF. The CDR3, as DNA: TGTGCCATCAGTGCGCCGGGGGATACGCAGTATTTT.

This clone has only one observation. The chain links TRBV20-1 to TRBJ2-7; TRBD2 matches at 9 bases. V lost 3 bases to trimming and J lost 2 bases; unmatched junction nucleotides: 5. Germline V CDR1 and CDR2: DFQATT, SNEGSKA (reference sequence). This CDR3 spans 14 amino acids. This CDR3 is CSASASGVAYEQYF. The CDR3 coding sequence is TGCAGTGCTAGTGCTAGCGGGGTAGCCTACGAGCAGTACTTC.

This clone was detected once. The chain joins TRBV29-1 to TRBJ1-3, with D possibly being TRBD1 (6 bases). Germline assignment: CDR1 SQVTM and CDR2 ANQGSEA. The CDR3 is made up of 14 amino acids. V was trimmed by 4 bases and J by 4 bases, leaving 14 bases between them. CDR3 sequence (DNA): TGCAGCGTTGTAACAGGGAAGCACGGAAACACCATATATTTT. This translates into CSVVTGKHGNTIYF.

V and J are TRBV24-1 and TRBJ2-5; no clear D. V lost 4 bases and J lost 10, with 9 bases in between. CDR3 length: 11 amino acids. From germline, CDR1 is KGHDR and CDR2 SFDVKD. CDR3 coding DNA: TGTGCCACCAGTGAGGGTCTCGGCCAGTACTTC. Protein product: CATSEGLGQYF.

Here the CDR3 DNA reads TGTGCCAGCAGAACCATTGGGACAGGGTACAATCAGCCCCAGCATTTT. Translated, it gives CASRTIGTGYNQPQHF. The chain recombines TRBV28 with TRBJ1-5; 9 bases are a match to TRBD1. V lost 6 bases, J lost 3 bases, and 9 bases stayed unmatched. CDR1 MDHEN and CDR2 SYDVKM come from the germline V gene. CDR3 length: 16 residues. Drawing the rest from reference TRBV28 and TRBJ1-5, the complete variable domain is DVKVTQSSRYLVKRTGEKVFLECVQDMDHENMFWYRQDPGLGLRLIYFSYDVKMKEKGDIPEGYSVSREKKERFSLILESASTNQTSMYLCASRTIGTGYNQPQHFGDGTRLSIL.

This chain joins TRBV27 and TRBJ1-5; D uncertain. The CDR3 extends over 16 amino acids. With 2 bases removed from V and 0 bases from J, the gap between germline ends came to 11 bases. Germline assignment: CDR1 MNHEY and CDR2 SMNVEV (reference sequence). CDR3 residues: CASSLRGFDSNQPQHF. The CDR3, as DNA: TGTGCCAGCAGTTTAAGAGGGTTCGATAGCAATCAGCCCCAGCATTTT.

This chain links TRBV28 with TRBJ1-3; D is perhaps TRBD1 (6 bases). This CDR3 has 14 residues. V gave up 7 bases and J gave up 4 bases, with 14 bases separating them. The germline V gene encodes CDR1 MDHEN and CDR2 SYDVKM. The CDR3 region is CASISGVWGNTIYF. The CDR3 DNA is TGTGCCAGCATCTCAGGGGTGTGGGGAAACACCATATATTTT. Together with reference TRBV28 and TRBJ1-3, the CDR3 gives the full variable domain: DVKVTQSSRYLVKRTGEKVFLECVQDMDHENMFWYRQDPGLGLRLIYFSYDVKMKEKGDIPEGYSVSREKKERFSLILESASTNQTSMYLCASISGVWGNTIYFGEGSWLTVV.

This clone counts as medium-sized. The V gene is TRBV5-1, the J gene TRBJ1-4; 8 nucleotides line up with TRBD1. This CDR3 has 16 residues. The V gene's germline CDR1 is SGHRS and CDR2 YFSETQ. The V and J ends lost 3 bases and 5 bases, in that order; junction bases with no gene match: 9. The CDR3 loop is CASSSRGDRPNEKLFF. In DNA form, the CDR3 reads TGCGCCAGCAGCTCCCGTGGGGACAGGCCAAATGAAAAACTGTTTTTT.

The rearrangement uses TRBV18 and TRBJ2-3; D unclear. Germline CDR1 KGHSH, CDR2 LQKENI. CDR3 size: 13 residues. V was clipped by 0 bases and J by 3 bases, with 4 bases between them. CDR3 region: CASSPPATDTQYF. The CDR3 region has the DNA TGTGCCAGCTCACCACCGGCGACAGATACGCAGTATTTT.

V and J are TRBV3-1 (or the pseudogene TRBV3-2) and TRBJ1-5; D possibly corresponds to TRBD1 (6 bases). The germline V and J ends were trimmed by 1 base and 2 bases, with 15 bases remaining between them. The germline V gene encodes CDR1 LGHDT and CDR2 YNNKEL (reference sequence). This CDR3 comprises 17 residues. The CDR3: CASSQGAAGDRNQPQHF. Written as DNA, the CDR3 is TGTGCCAGCAGCCAAGGAGCGGCAGGGGACCGCAATCAGCCCCAGCATTTT.

The J gene is TRBJ2-7, the V gene TRBV14; TRBD2 aligns across 11 bases. The CDR3 loop spans 15 amino acids. The germline V gene encodes CDR1 SGHDN and CDR2 FVKESK. V dropped 4 bases and J dropped 3; count of bases not matched to a gene: 5. CDR3: CASSLGTSGLYEQYF. Here the CDR3 DNA reads TGTGCCAGCAGCCTTGGGACTAGCGGCCTCTACGAGCAGTACTTC.

The chain has TRBV7-3 and TRBJ2-2, with 8 bases identical to TRBD2. The CDR3 covers 15 residues. V shed 8 bases, J shed 6 bases, and the junction held 11 bases outside the gene matches. The V gene's germline CDR1 is SGHTA and CDR2 FQGTGA. For the CDR3, the DNA is TGTGCCAGCGCTCAGAGCGGGGGTGTAGCCGGGGAGCTGTTTTTT. It yields the protein CASAQSGGVAGELFF.

The rearrangement links TRBV19 to TRBJ1-5, with TRBD1 as a possible D gene (6 bases). Germline lookup yields CDR1 LNHDA and CDR2 SQIVND (reference sequence). CDR3 size: 13 residues. The V and J ends lost 5 bases and 5 bases respectively, with 10 bases between them. Here the CDR3 reads CASSPQGYQPQHF. CDR3 nucleotides: TGTGCCAGTAGTCCTCAGGGGTATCAGCCCCAGCATTTT. Looking up the rest from reference TRBV19 and TRBJ1-5 gives the full variable domain: DGGITQSPKYLFRKEGQNVTLSCEQNLNHDAMYWYRQDPGQGLRLIYYSQIVNDFQKGDIAEGYSVSREKKESFPLTVTSAQKNPTAFYLCASSPQGYQPQHFGDGTRLSIL.